This TCR beta chain was sequenced during a study of T cell responses to AZD1222 COVID-19 vaccine. Second-dose timings of about 4 or about 12 weeks were pooled. V lost 0 bases to trimming and J lost 8 bases, with 17 bases between them. Germline-derived CDR1 and CDR2 are SNHLY and FYNNEI. The CDR3 consists of 15 residues. For this clone: What it recognizes is unknown.

General study results and limits: Mostly white British, mostly female donors; authors suggested clonal diversity may be underestimated. Repertoire sampling was restricted to post-peak T cell response timepoints.

Method: immunoSEQ multiplex PCR; TCRdb's copy keeps in-frame clones and lacks some. The repertoire holds 110,000 to 150,000 clones, with over 80% as singletons. The sequencing used peripheral blood, collected 28 days after the second AZD1222 dose. The V gene is TRBV2, the J gene TRBJ2-7; D is unclear. The clonotype comes from an adult who received the AZD1222 COVID-19 vaccine. CDR3: CASSEAVNTPTKQYF. CDR3 nucleotides: TGTGCCAGCAGTGAAGCAGTAAACACCCCTACGAAGCAGTACTTC.